The clone carrying this T cell receptor beta chain was recorded many times. The V and J ends lost 6 bases and 0 bases respectively, with 12 bases between them. CDR1 and CDR2 from the germline V gene are MNHEY and SVGEGT. The CDR3 sequence is 14 residues long. These data originate in a study of chronic HIV infection and antiretroviral therapy. TCRdb re-derived calls from the 5' RACE reads in MiXCR, one entry per CDR3 protein. The sample consists of around 30,000 distinct CDR3 sequences, 7.5% to 10% of them appearing once. This sequence was found in an adult who had HIV and had not received antiretroviral therapy, or was an uninfected healthy control (not recorded which). The sample comprised peripheral blood. This chain connects TRBV6-2 or TRBV6-3 to TRBJ2-7; D gene ambiguous. CDR3 sequence (DNA): TGTGCCAGCAGATTCGGACCGCTCTCCTACGAGCAGTACTTC. Protein sequence: CASRFGPLSYEQYF.